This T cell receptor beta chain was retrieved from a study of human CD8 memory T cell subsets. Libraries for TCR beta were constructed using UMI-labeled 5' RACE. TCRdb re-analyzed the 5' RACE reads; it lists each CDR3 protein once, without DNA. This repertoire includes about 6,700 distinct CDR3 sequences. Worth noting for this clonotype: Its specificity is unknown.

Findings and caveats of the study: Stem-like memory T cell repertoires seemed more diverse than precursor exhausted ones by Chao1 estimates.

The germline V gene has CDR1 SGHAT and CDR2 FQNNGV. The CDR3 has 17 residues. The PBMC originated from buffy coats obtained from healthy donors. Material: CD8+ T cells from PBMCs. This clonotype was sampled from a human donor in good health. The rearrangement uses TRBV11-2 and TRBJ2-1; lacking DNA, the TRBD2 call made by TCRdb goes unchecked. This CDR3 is CASSLGLAGVGDNEQFF.